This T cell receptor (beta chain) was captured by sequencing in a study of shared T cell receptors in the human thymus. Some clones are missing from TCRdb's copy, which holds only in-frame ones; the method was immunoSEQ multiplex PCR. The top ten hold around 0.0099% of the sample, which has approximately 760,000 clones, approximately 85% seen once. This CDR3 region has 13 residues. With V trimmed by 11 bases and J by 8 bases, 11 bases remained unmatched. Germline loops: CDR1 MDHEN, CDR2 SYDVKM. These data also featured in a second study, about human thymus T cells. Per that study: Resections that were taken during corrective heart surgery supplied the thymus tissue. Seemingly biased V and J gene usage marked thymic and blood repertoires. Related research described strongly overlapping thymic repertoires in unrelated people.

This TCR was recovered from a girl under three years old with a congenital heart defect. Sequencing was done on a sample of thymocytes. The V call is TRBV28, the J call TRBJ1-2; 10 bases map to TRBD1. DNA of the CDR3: TGTGCCGGACGGGACAGGGGAAGAGGGGGCTACACCTTC. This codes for CAGRDRGRGGYTF.